A selection of T cell receptor beta chains follows, all from one sample in a study of shared clonotypes between healthy human individuals. The assay was immunoSEQ multiplex PCR, and TCRdb's table has in-frame clones only and misses some. This table holds roughly 1,000,000 clones, around 78% found once. Sequencing used memory CD4+ T cells from PBMCs. Receptor source: a man in his late teens or twenties in good health. Some clones in this sample may be carry-over from other donors' samples. Each CDR3 is given with its conserved first and last residue. A D gene is named only where the DNA matches it firmly. Size tells how often a clone was seen (once, few, many) or the class of an expanded clone, and some rows leave it out.

clone_size j_call v_call d_call cdr3_nt cdr3_aa
few TRBJ2-7 TRBV2 TRBD2 TGTGCCAGCAGCAGGGGACTAGGGGGATACGAGCAGTACTTC CASSRGLGGYEQYF
NA TRBJ1-4 TRBV7-2 NA TGTGCCAGCAGCCGGCAGGGGAGTGGGAATGAAAAACTGTTTTTT CASSRQGSGNEKLFF
NA TRBJ1-1 TRBV7-9 NA TGTGCCAGCAGCTTACGGGGCACTGAAGCTTTCTTT CASSLRGTEAFF
NA TRBJ1-5 TRBV27 TRBD1 TGTGCCAGCCGTCGACTACAGGGGGCGCGGAGCAATCAGCCCCAGCATTTT CASRRLQGARSNQPQHF
NA TRBJ2-5 TRBV30 NA TGTGCCTGGAGCTCCCCGGGCCCGAGAGAGACCCAGTACTTC CAWSSPGPRETQYF
NA TRBJ2-7 TRBV6-5 NA TGTGCCAGCAGTTACCTAGTTTCCTACGAGCAGTACTTC CASSYLVSYEQYF
NA TRBJ1-2 TRBV28 NA TGTGCCAGCAACAGGGATGGTGGCTACACCTTC CASNRDGGYTF
NA TRBJ1-3 TRBV29-1 TRBD1 TGCAGCGTTGACTGGACAGGGGTCGGAAACACCATATATTTT CSVDWTGVGNTIYF
NA TRBJ2-1 TRBV28 NA TGTGCCAGCACTCCTGGGTATGAGCAGTTCTTC CASTPGYEQFF
NA TRBJ1-5 TRBV29-1 NA TGCAGCGTCTCCTCGGGGGGCAATCAGCCACAGCATTTT CSVSSGGNQPQHF
few TRBJ1-2 TRBV4-1 NA TGCGCCAGCAGCCAACGGGGTTTACATGGCTACACCTTC CASSQRGLHGYTF
once TRBJ2-1 TRBV7-9 NA TGTGCCAGCAGCATTTGGACCGGGGGAGATGATGAGCAGTTCTTC CASSIWTGGDDEQFF
NA TRBJ1-4 TRBV2 NA TGTGCCAGCCGGTTTACCACTAATGAAAAACTGTTTTTT CASRFTTNEKLFF
NA TRBJ1-2 TRBV7-9 NA TGTGCCAGCACACCCCCCGGGGTACCATATGGCTACACCTTC CASTPPGVPYGYTF
NA TRBJ2-7 TRBV11-2 NA TGTGCCAGCAGCTTAAGTTCGGGTCTCAAGATCGATATCGAGCAGTACTTC CASSLSSGLKIDIEQYF
NA TRBJ2-5 TRBV11-2 NA TGTGCCAGCAGCCGACTCGGGGCAGCTATCCAAGAGACCCAGTACTTC CASSRLGAAIQETQYF
few TRBJ1-3 TRBV9 NA TGTGCCAGCAGCGTAGACGGGGCTGGAAACACCATATATTTT CASSVDGAGNTIYF
NA TRBJ2-1 TRBV7-9 NA TGTGCCAGCAGCTTACCGGGAGACACTTCCAATGAGCAGTTCTTC CASSLPGDTSNEQFF
NA TRBJ2-2 TRBV5-1 TRBD2 TGCGCCAGTACCCTGACTAGCGGGATCACCGGGGAGCTGTTTTTT CASTLTSGITGELFF
NA TRBJ1-6 TRBV4-3 NA TGCGCCAGCAGCCCCCCCGTTCTCCCTCTTGGCACCTATAATTCACCCCTCCACTTT CASSPPVLPLGTYNSPLHF
NA TRBJ2-2 TRBV9 NA TGTGCCAGCAGCGTCCGGGACAAGGCTAACACCGGGGAGCTGTTTTTT CASSVRDKANTGELFF
few TRBJ1-1 TRBV5-1 NA TGCGCCAGCAGCTTGTTGTCAGAGGGTGAAGCTTTCTTT CASSLLSEGEAFF
many TRBJ2-1 TRBV10-2 NA TGCGCCAGCATGGTCGAGTGGGCGGGATACAATGAGCAGTTCTTC CASMVEWAGYNEQFF
NA TRBJ1-2 TRBV6-6 NA TGTGCCAGCAAACCCGCGGAGGGTTATGGCTACACCTTC CASKPAEGYGYTF
NA TRBJ2-7 TRBV27 NA TGTGCCAGCAGTTTATTAGGGTACGAGCAGTACTTC CASSLLGYEQYF
NA TRBJ1-2 TRBV25-1 NA TGTGCCAGCAGTGATGGCAGGAACTATGGCTACACCTTC CASSDGRNYGYTF
few TRBJ2-5 TRBV6-5 NA TGTGCCAGCAGTTATGGGGCGGTCCAGTACTTC CASSYGAVQYF
NA TRBJ2-1 TRBV6-6 TRBD2 TGTGCCAGCAAGACACTAGCGGGAACGGGGGGTGAGCAGTTCTTC CASKTLAGTGGEQFF
NA TRBJ2-3 TRBV29-1 TRBD2 TGCAGCGTTGAAAAGGGACTAGCGGGATACACAGATACGCAGTATTTT CSVEKGLAGYTDTQYF
once TRBJ2-1 TRBV5-1 NA TGCGCCAGCAGCCCCCAAGCTGTTCTGTGGGGTCCAAATGAGCAGTTCTTC CASSPQAVLWGPNEQFF
NA TRBJ2-2 TRBV5-1 TRBD1 TGCGCCAGCAGATTTCAGGGGGCCGGTTTAAAGGTCACCGGGGAGCTGTTTTTT CASRFQGAGLKVTGELFF
NA TRBJ2-5 TRBV5-1 TRBD1 TGCGCCAGCAGCCGAGGACAGGGTCGAGAGACCCAGTACTTC CASSRGQGRETQYF
NA TRBJ2-4 TRBV28 NA TGTGCCAGCAGTTTCGAGAACATTCAGTACTTC CASSFENIQYF
few TRBJ1-2 TRBV5-1 TRBD1 TGCGCCAGCAGCTTCTCGACAGGGAATGGCTACACCTTC CASSFSTGNGYTF
NA TRBJ2-1 TRBV5-1 NA TGCGCCAGCAGCTTGGGGTTTGGAGGTCGGCAGATTGACAATGAGCAGTTCTTC CASSLGFGGRQIDNEQFF
NA TRBJ2-7 TRBV30 TRBD2 TGTGCCTGTGCGGGAGGGACCTACGAGCAGTACTTC CACAGGTYEQYF